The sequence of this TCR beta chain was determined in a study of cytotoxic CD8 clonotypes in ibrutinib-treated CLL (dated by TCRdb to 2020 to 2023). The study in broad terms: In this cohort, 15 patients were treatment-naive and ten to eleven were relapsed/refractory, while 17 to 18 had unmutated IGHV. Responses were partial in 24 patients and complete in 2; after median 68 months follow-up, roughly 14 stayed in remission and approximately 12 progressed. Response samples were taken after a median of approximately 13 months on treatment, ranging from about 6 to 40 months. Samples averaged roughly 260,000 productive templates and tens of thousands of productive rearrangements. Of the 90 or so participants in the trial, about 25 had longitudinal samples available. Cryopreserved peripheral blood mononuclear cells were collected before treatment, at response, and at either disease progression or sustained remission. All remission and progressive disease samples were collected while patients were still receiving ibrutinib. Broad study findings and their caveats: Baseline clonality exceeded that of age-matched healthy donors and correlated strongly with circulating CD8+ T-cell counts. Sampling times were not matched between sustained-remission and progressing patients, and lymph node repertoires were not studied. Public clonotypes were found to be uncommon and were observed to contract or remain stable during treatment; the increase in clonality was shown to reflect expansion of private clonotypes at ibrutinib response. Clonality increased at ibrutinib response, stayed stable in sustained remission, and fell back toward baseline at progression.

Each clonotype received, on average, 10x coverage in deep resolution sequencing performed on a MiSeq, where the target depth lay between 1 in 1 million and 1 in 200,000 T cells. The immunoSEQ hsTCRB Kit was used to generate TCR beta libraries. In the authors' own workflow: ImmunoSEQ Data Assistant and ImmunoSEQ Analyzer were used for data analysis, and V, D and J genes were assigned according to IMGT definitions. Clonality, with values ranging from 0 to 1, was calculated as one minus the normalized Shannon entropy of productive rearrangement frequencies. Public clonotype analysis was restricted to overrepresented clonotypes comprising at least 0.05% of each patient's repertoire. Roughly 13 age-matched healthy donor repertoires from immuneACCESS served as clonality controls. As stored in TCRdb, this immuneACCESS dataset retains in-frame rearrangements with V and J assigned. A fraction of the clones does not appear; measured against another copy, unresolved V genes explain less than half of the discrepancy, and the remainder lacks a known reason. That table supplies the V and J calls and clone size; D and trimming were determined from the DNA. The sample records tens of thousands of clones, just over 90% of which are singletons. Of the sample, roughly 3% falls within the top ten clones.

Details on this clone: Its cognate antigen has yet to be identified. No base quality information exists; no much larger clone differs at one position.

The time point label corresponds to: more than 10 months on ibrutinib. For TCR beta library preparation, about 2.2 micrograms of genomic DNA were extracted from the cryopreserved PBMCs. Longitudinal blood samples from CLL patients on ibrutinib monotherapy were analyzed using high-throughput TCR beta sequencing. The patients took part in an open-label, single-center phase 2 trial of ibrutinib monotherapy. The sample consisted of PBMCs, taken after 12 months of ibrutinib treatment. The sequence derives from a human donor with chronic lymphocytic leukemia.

The CDR3 loop reads CAISESTGRAYNEQFF. The bases are TGTGCCATCAGTGAGTCCACCGGACGCGCCTACAATGAGCAGTTCTTC. The chain links TRBV10-3 with TRBJ2-1, with no reliable assignment of the D segment. The germline V gene encodes CDR1 ENHRY and CDR2 SYGVKD. Between the V and J ends, shortened by 0 bases and 2 bases respectively, the junction contains 11 bases. Reading from cysteine to phenylalanine, the CDR3 counts 16 amino acids. The CDR3 DNA has 48 bases and is translated from base 1.